The present T cell receptor (beta chain) was sequenced within a study of blood T cell repertoires in COVID-19. Turning to the study itself: Italy, Spain and the United States were the sources of the convalescent and acute COVID-19 samples. The cDNA or gDNA used as material had been derived from T cells, B-cell-depleted T cells, or PBMCs.

Allocation to cohorts depended on clinical history reported by the participants. Trimming left V 8 bases short and J 4 bases short, with 14 bases between. This CDR3 is built from 13 residues. Germline V gene sequence: CDR1 SGHTA, CDR2 FQGTGA. TCRdb keeps only in-frame clones here, not all; method: immunoSEQ multiplex PCR. The sample includes 200,000 to 250,000 clones, about 90% of them seen just once. The sequencing sample was made of PBMCs or T cells enriched from blood (not recorded which). This chain uses TRBV7-3 with TRBJ2-5; TRBD2 might be the D (6 bases). The clonotype originates from a young man who had been exposed to COVID-19. The CDR3 region has the DNA TGTGCCAGCGGCAGTAGGCGGGGAGAGACCCAGTACTTC. Its protein is CASGSRRGETQYF.